One sample yielded the 25 T cell receptor beta chains listed below, sequenced in a study of blood T cell repertoires in COVID-19. Sequencing used immunoSEQ multiplex PCR; TCRdb keeps in-frame clones, though not all of them. The sample has a few hundred thousand clones, around 86% seen once. Sequencing used peripheral blood. These receptors all come from an elderly man with acute or convalescent COVID-19.

This sequence joins TRBV4-1 and TRBJ2-3; 8 bases align to TRBD2. J lost 0 bases, V lost 0 bases, and 5 bases had no gene match. Germline lookup yields CDR1 MGHRA and CDR2 YSYEKL. The CDR3 contains 17 residues. The CDR3 coding sequence is TGCGCCAGCAGCCAAGATGGAACTAGCGGCAGCACAGATACGCAGTATTTT. This encodes CASSQDGTSGSTDTQYF.

The chain recombines TRBV3-1 (or the pseudogene TRBV3-2) with TRBJ2-2, with 7 bases aligning to TRBD2. CDR3 length equals 12 residues. The junction had 4 bases not matched to a gene; V was cut back by 7 bases and J by 8 bases. The germline CDR1 and CDR2 sequences are LGHDT and YNNKEL (reference sequence). The CDR3 protein is CASTQGLGELFF. CDR3 in DNA: TGTGCCAGCACTCAGGGACTAGGGGAGCTGTTTTTT.

V gene TRBV7-2 combines with J gene TRBJ2-2; D might be TRBD1 (5 bases). V lost 5 bases and J 2 bases, leaving 12 bases between the germline ends. Germline values: CDR1 SGHTA, CDR2 FQGNSA. The CDR3 totals 15 residues. DNA for the CDR3: TGTGCCAGCAGCCGTGACAGATTAAACACCGGGGAGCTGTTTTTT. This translates into CASSRDRLNTGELFF.

The chain recombines TRBV18 with TRBJ1-5; possible D gene TRBD1, 5 bases. The length of the CDR3 is 15 residues. The V gene lost 3 bases and the J gene lost 5 bases, with 14 bases spanning the gap. Germline loops: CDR1 KGHSH, CDR2 LQKENI. CDR3 nucleotide sequence: TGTGCCAGCTCACCCCAGGGAGGGAGTTATCAGCCCCAGCATTTT. It specifies CASSPQGGSYQPQHF.

The chain recombines TRBV3-1 (or the pseudogene TRBV3-2) with TRBJ1-4, with D hard to call. Trimming stripped 0 bases from V and 5 bases from J, with 10 bases between. CDR1 LGHDT and CDR2 YNNKEL come from the germline V gene (reference sequence). The CDR3 contains 15 residues. The DNA of the CDR3 is TGTGCCAGCAGCCAAGATATGAGAGCAAATGAAAAACTGTTTTTT. It is translated as CASSQDMRANEKLFF.

J is TRBJ2-2 and V is TRBV19; TRBD2 matches 16 bases. This CDR3 has 21 amino acids. Germline V gives CDR1 LNHDA, CDR2 SQIVND (reference sequence). J was trimmed by 4 bases and V by 4 bases; bases with no gene match: 15. The CDR3 coding sequence is TGTGCCAGTAGTACCCGACGCGGGACTAGCGGGGGGGGTTGGGGCACCGGGGAGCTGTTTTTT. Its translation is CASSTRRGTSGGGWGTGELFF.

The rearrangement uses TRBV19 and TRBJ2-1; tentatively, D is TRBD2 (6 bases). The CDR3 sequence is 14 residues long. Germline V gives CDR1 LNHDA, CDR2 SQIVND (reference sequence). Trimming pared 5 bases from V and 4 bases from J, leaving 12 bases between. The CDR3 sequence is CASSPAGRYNEQFF. The CDR3 region has the DNA TGTGCCAGTAGTCCGGCGGGGAGGTACAATGAGCAGTTCTTC.

This clone appeared once. CDR3 in amino acids: CASSLTAGHPYEQYF. The DNA of the CDR3 is TGTGCCAGCAGCTTAACTGCTGGACATCCCTACGAGCAGTACTTC. The gene calls are TRBV7-2 and TRBJ2-7; tentative D call: TRBD1 (5 bases). The CDR3 length is 15 residues. V lost 2 bases and J 2 bases, leaving 13 bases between the germline ends. CDR1 is SGHTA and CDR2 is FQGNSA in the germline V gene.

This clone has just one count. The chain has TRBV7-8 and TRBJ2-5; no reliable D call. Germline V lookup: CDR1 SGHVS, CDR2 FQNEAQ. Trimming removed 1 base at V and 1 base at J, with 7 bases between. The CDR3 length is 14 residues. The CDR3 sequence is CASSLGGSQETQYF. CDR3 nucleotides: TGTGCCAGCAGCTTAGGTGGCAGCCAAGAGACCCAGTACTTC.

This chain uses TRBV7-2 with TRBJ2-2; D might be TRBD1 (6 bases). CDR3 length equals 15 residues. CDR1 is SGHTA and CDR2 is FQGNSA in the germline V gene. V was cut by 5 bases and J by 3 bases, with 13 bases left in between. In DNA, the CDR3 is TGTGCCAGCAGCCGGACAGAGGTTTACACCGGGGAGCTGTTTTTT. The encoded protein is CASSRTEVYTGELFF.

The chain joins TRBV12-3 or TRBV12-4 to TRBJ2-1, with D tentatively TRBD2 (5 bases). V dropped 6 bases and J dropped 15 bases, with 15 bases sitting between them. This CDR3 comprises 11 residues. The CDR3 reads CASSPGIESFF. As DNA, the CDR3 is TGTGCCAGCAGCCCCGGGATAGAGTCGTTCTTC.

In its sample, this clone was seen once. V is TRBV28 and J is TRBJ1-6; 7 bases match TRBD1. This CDR3 has 15 amino acids. V was pared by 5 bases and J by 7 bases, with 8 bases of the junction left unmatched. Germline assignment: CDR1 MDHEN and CDR2 SYDVKM. In nucleotides, the CDR3 is TGTGCCAGCAGTGGGCAGACAGGGCTGAATTCACCCCTCCACTTT. Its translation: CASSGQTGLNSPLHF.

The chain joins TRBV5-8 to TRBJ1-6, with TRBD1 as a possible D gene (5 bases). V was shortened by 4 bases and J by 6 bases, with 11 bases between the two germline ends. Germline-derived CDR1 and CDR2 are SGHTS and YDEGEE. The CDR3 extends over 14 amino acids. The CDR3 reads CASSVGRGNSPLHF. DNA for the CDR3: TGTGCCAGCAGCGTTGGGAGGGGTAATTCACCCCTCCACTTT.

V gene TRBV3-1 (or the pseudogene TRBV3-2) combines with J gene TRBJ2-1, with D uncertain. The V gene lost 0 bases and the J gene lost 5 bases, with 8 bases spanning the gap. Germline values: CDR1 LGHDT, CDR2 YNNKEL (reference sequence). There are 14 residues in the CDR3. The CDR3 region is CASSQELRNNEQFF. In DNA, the CDR3 is TGTGCCAGCAGCCAAGAGCTCAGAAACAATGAGCAGTTCTTC.

This clone has a single count. The rearrangement joins TRBV18 to TRBJ2-3; D unclear. Germline CDR1 is KGHSH and CDR2 is LQKENI. This CDR3 contains 14 residues. Trimming removed 1 base from V and 1 base from J, with 6 bases in between. The CDR3 region is CASSPREGTDTQYF. Here the CDR3 DNA reads TGTGCCAGCTCACCACGCGAGGGCACAGATACGCAGTATTTT.

V usage is TRBV6-2 or TRBV6-3 and J usage is TRBJ2-1, with D possibly TRBD1 on 6 matching bases. CDR3 length: 15 residues. Per the germline V gene, CDR1 is MNHEY and CDR2 is SVGEGT. V was pared by 5 bases and J by 4 bases, with 15 bases between. This CDR3 reads CASSDTQGYYNEQFF. The CDR3 nucleotides read TGTGCCAGCAGTGACACCCAGGGGTATTACAATGAGCAGTTCTTC.

Of note for this clone: At one end, the junction sequence differs from germline, possibly due to a read error. V usage is TRBV7-7 and J usage is TRBJ2-1; 10 bases line up with TRBD2. This CDR3 has 16 amino acids. The V gene's germline CDR1 is SSHAT and CDR2 FNYEAQ (reference sequence). The CDR3 coding sequence is TGTGCTAGCAGCTTAGGGGGACTAGCGAGATTCAATGAGCAGTTCTTC. The encoded protein is CASSLGGLARFNEQFF.

This chain joins TRBV6-5 and TRBJ2-7; 9 bases line up with TRBD1. The CDR3 length is 13 residues. After removal of 6 bases from V and 5 bases from J, the junction contained 5 bases not matched to a gene. The V gene's germline CDR1 is MNHEY and CDR2 SVGAGI. CDR3 in DNA: TGTGCCAGCAGGACGGGACAGGGTCACGAGCAGTACTTC. Translation: CASRTGQGHEQYF.

V is TRBV28 and J is TRBJ2-7; 7 positions match TRBD1. Trimming took 3 bases from V and 3 from J; bases not matched to a gene: 5. Per the germline V gene, CDR1 is MDHEN and CDR2 is SYDVKM. The CDR3 consists of 14 residues. CDR3 in amino acids: CASSFGQANYEQYF. In nucleotides, the CDR3 is TGTGCCAGCAGTTTCGGACAGGCTAACTACGAGCAGTACTTC.

The chain employs TRBV27 and TRBJ2-7; the match to TRBD1 covers 7 bases. Germline-derived CDR1 and CDR2 are MNHEY and SMNVEV (reference sequence). The CDR3 covers 13 residues. J was trimmed by 3 bases and V by 6 bases; bases with no gene match: 5. CDR3 amino acids: CASSRDRDYEQYF. CDR3 bases: TGTGCCAGCAGCCGGGACAGAGACTACGAGCAGTACTTC.

The CDR3 protein is CASSQPAGGTGTQYF. The CDR3 nucleotides are TGTGCCAGCAGCCAGCCGGCGGGGGGCACCGGGACCCAGTACTTC. The chain combines TRBV7-2 with TRBJ2-5, with 8 positions matching TRBD2. J lost 7 bases, V lost 5 bases, and 12 bases had no gene match. The CDR3 is 15 residues long. Germline CDR1 SGHTA, CDR2 FQGNSA.

The rearrangement uses TRBV19 and TRBJ2-1; 10 positions agree with TRBD1. Germline V gives CDR1 LNHDA, CDR2 SQIVND (reference sequence). CDR3 length: 15 amino acids. Trimming cost V 5 bases and J 6 bases; bases outside gene matches: 7. The DNA of the CDR3 is TGTGCCAGTAGTGCGGCCGGGACAGGGGCCAATGAGCAGTTCTTC. Its translation is CASSAAGTGANEQFF.

This sequence joins TRBV19 and TRBJ1-6; D is unclear. V dropped 3 bases and J dropped 9 bases, with 12 bases sitting between them. Germline CDR1 LNHDA, CDR2 SQIVND (reference sequence). The CDR3 has 14 residues. The CDR3 DNA sequence: TGTGCCAGTAGTATCAAAGAGTCCGGTTCACCCCTCCACTTT. As protein: CASSIKESGSPLHF.

As to this clone: This specimen includes other DNA sequences encoding the same CDR3. The chain recombines TRBV7-2 with TRBJ2-1, with 9 nucleotides matching TRBD2. With V trimmed by 5 bases and J by 2 bases, 4 bases remained unmatched. The CDR3 loop spans 15 amino acids. CDR1 and CDR2 from the germline V gene are SGHTA and FQGNSA. CDR3 nucleotides: TGTGCCAGCAGCCTTAGCGGGGGCCCCTACAATGAGCAGTTCTTC. This translates into CASSLSGGPYNEQFF.

The chain has TRBV19 and TRBJ2-2, with a possible D match to TRBD2 (6 bases). The CDR3 runs to 15 residues. Between the trimmed V and J ends, which lost 8 bases and 3 bases, there was a span of 16 bases. CDR1 is LNHDA and CDR2 is SQIVND in the germline V gene (reference sequence). The CDR3 protein is CASLGRETYTGELFF. In DNA form, the CDR3 reads TGTGCCAGTCTAGGACGGGAGACCTACACCGGGGAGCTGTTTTTT.